These T cell receptor beta chains were read from a single sample in a study of early T cells in non-severe SARS-CoV-2 infection. MiXCR, run by TCRdb on the 5' RACE reads, gives a single entry per CDR3 protein. Among roughly 54,000 distinct CDR3 sequences listed, about 12% were seen once. What was sequenced was whole blood. Every receptor here comes from an adult who was a healthcare worker with PCR-confirmed SARS-CoV-2 infection or an uninfected control (not recorded which). CDR3s include the opening cysteine and the closing phenylalanine or tryptophan. A D gene is named only where the DNA matches it firmly. Some rows mark clone size as missing; the rest say once, few, many or name a class of expanded clone.

V	size	D	J	length	DNA	CDR3
TRBV7-2	few	.	TRBJ2-3	15	TGTGCCAGCAGCTTAAGGGGGGCCAGCACAGATACGCAGTATTTT	CASSLRGASTDTQYF
TRBV3-2	few	.	TRBJ1-5	14	TGTGCCAGCAGCCAGGGGCGCCAAGGTCAGCCCCAGCATTTT	CASSQGRQGQPQHF
TRBV7-9	few	TRBD2	TRBJ2-7	15	TGTGCCAGCAGTCCCGCGGGAGGGGCCATGAGGGAGCAGTACTTC	CASSPAGGAMREQYF
TRBV7-8	.	.	TRBJ2-2	16	TGTGCCAGCAGCCCCTGGACAGGGAGGGACACCGGGGAGCTGTTTTTT	CASSPWTGRDTGELFF
TRBV28	many	TRBD1	TRBJ2-5	14	TGTGCCAGCAGTCCGGGACAGTCTCAAGAGACCCAGTACTTC	CASSPGQSQETQYF
TRBV20-1	.	.	TRBJ2-5	13	TGCAGTGCTTTGACGGGGTCCCAAGAGACCCAGTACTTC	CSALTGSQETQYF
TRBV2	.	.	TRBJ2-1	16	TGTGCCAGCAGTCAAAGCGGAGGCAGGGGGGCCAATGAGCAGTTCTTC	CASSQSGGRGANEQFF
TRBV10-1	.	.	TRBJ1-5	12	TGCGCCAGCAGTAAAAGTGTTCAGCCCCAGCATTTT	CASSKSVQPQHF
TRBV20-1	.	.	TRBJ2-1	14	TGCAGTGCTAGGGAAATCCGGGACCTCAATGAGCAGTTCTTC	CSAREIRDLNEQFF
TRBV6-5	.	.	TRBJ1-2	15	TGTGCCAGCAGTTACACGGTCGACAGCCCCTATGGCTACACCTTC	CASSYTVDSPYGYTF
TRBV28	few	TRBD1	TRBJ2-2	14	TGTGCCAGCAGTGCAGCGGACAGGGTCGGGGAGCTGTTTTTT	CASSAADRVGELFF
TRBV7-8	.	TRBD1	TRBJ2-1	16	TGTGCCAGTAGCTTACAGGGGGCTGGTGTTTTGAATGAGCAGTTCTTC	CASSLQGAGVLNEQFF
TRBV10-2	few	.	TRBJ2-1	12	TGCGCCAGCAGACGGACAGACAATGAGCAGTTCTTC	CASRRTDNEQFF
TRBV2	many	TRBD2	TRBJ2-1	15	TGTGCCAGCAGTGACACTAGCGGGAGGGCCAGTGAGCAGTTCTTC	CASSDTSGRASEQFF
TRBV9	many	.	TRBJ2-3	15	TGTGCCAGCAGCGTAGATGGAGGCCCGAGGGATACGCAGTATTTT	CASSVDGGPRDTQYF
TRBV18	.	.	TRBJ2-3	14	TGTGCCAGCTCACCTCCGACGGTTTCAGATACGCAGTATTTT	CASSPPTVSDTQYF
TRBV11-2	many	.	TRBJ2-7	16	TGTGCCAGCAGCTTACTCCGGGACTCTCTTTTCGACGAGCAGTACTTC	CASSLLRDSLFDEQYF
TRBV20-1	.	TRBD2	TRBJ2-7	16	TGCAGTGCTAGAGCGGAAGGGCTAGCGGAGCCCTACGAGCAGTACTTC	CSARAEGLAEPYEQYF
TRBV3-1	few	.	TRBJ2-7	12	TGTGCCAGCAGCCAAGATCGCTACGAGCAGTACTTC	CASSQDRYEQYF
TRBV4-1	few	.	TRBJ1-1	13	TGCGCCAGCAGCCAAGTCACACCACGTGAAGCTTTCTTT	CASSQVTPREAFF
TRBV5-6	.	TRBD1	TRBJ1-4	16	TGTGCCAGCAGCCTGAGGACAGGGACAACTAATGAAAAACTGTTTTTT	CASSLRTGTTNEKLFF
TRBV5-1	few	TRBD2	TRBJ2-6	18	TGCGCCAGCAGCCTCCAGACTAGCGGGAGCTCTGGGGCCAACGTCCTGACTTTC	CASSLQTSGSSGANVLTF